This T cell receptor beta chain is from a study of blood T cell repertoires in COVID-19. Study-level background: Sites across the United States, Italy and Spain contributed samples from acute and convalescent COVID-19. From T cells, B-cell-depleted T cells, or PBMCs came the material, which was cDNA or gDNA.

In the authors' workflow: The authors estimated nucleated cell counts from reference gene primer amplification. Method: immunoSEQ multiplex PCR; TCRdb's copy keeps in-frame clones and lacks some. Clone size and the V and J calls come from that table; the DNA yielded D and trimming. This sample has tens of thousands of clones; 70% to 90% occur once, and the top ten carry 36%. In this sample, this clone turned up a few times. This TCR was sampled from a man between 65 and 85 years old with acute or convalescent COVID-19. The sample taken for sequencing was peripheral blood.

The CDR3 loop reads CASSFGTSGGTTDTQYF. The CDR3 DNA reads TGCGCCAGCAGCTTCGGGACTAGCGGAGGGACCACAGATACGCAGTATTTT. The rearrangement uses TRBV5-1 and TRBJ2-3; TRBD2 matches 11 bases. V trimming: 2 bases; J trimming: 2 bases; junction bases outside the gene matches: 7. Germline lookup yields CDR1 SGHRS and CDR2 YFSETQ. The CDR3 is made up of 17 amino acids.